This T cell receptor beta chain was recorded in a study of blood T cells in healthy people across ages. Caucasian, healthy and from Russia, the donors were aged between about 6 and 90. The CDR3 runs 11 residues. V was cut by 6 bases and J by 4 bases, with 9 bases left in between. The V gene's germline CDR1 is DFQATT and CDR2 SNEGSKA (reference sequence). A second about 7 to 11 cycle PCR used barcoded and J-beta primers. TCRdb processed the 5' RACE reads anew with MiXCR; each CDR3 protein has one entry. This table holds about 640,000 distinct CDR3 sequences, around three fifths found once. The source of this sequence is a man aged 60-69 years in good health. The sequenced sample was blood. The chain is built from TRBV20-1 and TRBJ1-2; D unresolved. CDR3: CSATDGYGYTF. Here the CDR3 DNA reads TGCAGTGCAACGGACGGCTATGGCTACACCTTC.